The 5 T cell receptor beta chains given below trace back to one sample, sequenced in a study of vaccination and CD4 T cells after COVID-19. Treatment in this sample: roughly 10-day PBMC culture with coronavirus spike peptide pools or control peptides (ViraFEST assay). Sequencing of the DNA from cultured CD4+ T cells was carried out with the Oncomine TCR Beta short-read assay. TCRdb passed the PCR reads through MiXCR, listing each CDR3 protein once. Of roughly 13,000 distinct CDR3 sequences listed, around 21% are singletons. No antigen has been identified for these receptors. The material sequenced was cultured CD4+ T cells from blood. These TCRs come from a human donor with COVID-19.

This chain connects TRBV7-6 to TRBJ2-5, with D unresolved. This CDR3 spans 15 amino acids. Trimming left V 1 base short and J 4 bases short, with 13 bases between. Germline V gene data show CDR1 as SGHVS and CDR2 as FNYEAQ. CDR3 in DNA: TGTGCCAGCAGCTTAGGGCTGGGCGTGGGAGAGACCCAGTACTTC. Protein product: CASSLGLGVGETQYF.

V gene TRBV10-2 combines with J gene TRBJ2-5; TRBD2 is a possible D gene (6 bases). Looked up from germline, CDR1 is WSHSY and CDR2 is SAAADI. The CDR3 extends over 17 amino acids. The germline V and J ends were trimmed by 4 bases and 2 bases, with 20 bases remaining between them. The CDR3 here is CASSVTGRGFQQETQYF. CDR3 DNA sequence: TGCGCCAGCAGTGTAACTGGGCGGGGCTTCCAACAAGAGACCCAGTACTTC.

This clonotype was seen a few times. CDR3 DNA: TGTGCCAGCAGTGACTTACGAGAACACATACAAGAGACCCAGTACTTC. It yields the protein CASSDLREHIQETQYF. The V call is TRBV6-4, the J call TRBJ2-5; D remains ambiguous. CDR3 length: 16 residues. The V end was cut by 1 base, the J end by 2 bases, with 14 bases between. CDR1 is MRHNA, CDR2 SNTAGT, per germline.

This clonotype turned up a few times. The chain couples TRBV30 to TRBJ2-7; D unresolved. The CDR3 has 11 residues. With 2 bases removed from V and 4 bases from J, the gap between germline ends came to 6 bases. Germline assignment: CDR1 GTSNPN and CDR2 SVGIG (reference sequence). CDR3 amino acids: CAWSSLYEQYF. CDR3 nucleotide sequence: TGTGCCTGGAGTTCCCTTTACGAGCAGTACTTC. The entire variable domain, with the rest obtained from reference TRBV30 and TRBJ2-7, is as follows: SQTIHQWPATLVQPVGSPLSLECTVEGTSNPNLYWYRQAAGRGLQLLFYSVGIGQISSEVPQNLSASRPQDRQFILSSKKLLLSDSGFYLCAWSSLYEQYFGPGTRLTVT.

This chain's CDR3 is CASSESRPMGEQYF. The DNA for the CDR3 is TGTGCCAGCAGTGAAAGCAGGCCGATGGGTGAGCAGTATTTT. The V and J genes are TRBV2 and TRBJ2-3; D is ambiguous. CDR1 and CDR2 from the germline V gene are SNHLY and FYNNEI. There are 14 residues in the CDR3. V lost 2 bases and J lost 11, with 17 bases in between.